This TCR beta chain was recorded in a study of T cell responses to AZD1222 COVID-19 vaccine. Whole-study results and caveats: Vaccination with two AZD1222 doses was followed by a rise in Spike-specific TCR breadth and depth. Baseline seropositivity characterized only 5 or 6 AZD1222 recipients.

On this clone itself: What it binds is unknown.

The method was immunoSEQ multiplex PCR; TCRdb's version includes in-frame clones alone and lacks a portion of them. This sample carries 120,000 or so clones, around nine tenths of them seen once, and the ten largest clones take over 8.5%. The CDR3 extends over 17 amino acids. V dropped 2 bases and J dropped 5 bases, with 16 bases sitting between them. Germline values: CDR1 SGHTA, CDR2 FQGNSA. The sequencing here drew on peripheral blood, taken on day 0 of MenACWY control vaccination. The chain uses TRBV7-2 and TRBJ1-6; perhaps TRBD1 as D (5 bases). The sequence was collected from an adult in good health. The CDR3 nucleotides are TGTGCCAGCAGCTTAAGATTTGGGACGGCGGATAATTCACCCCTCCACTTT. Residues: CASSLRFGTADNSPLHF.